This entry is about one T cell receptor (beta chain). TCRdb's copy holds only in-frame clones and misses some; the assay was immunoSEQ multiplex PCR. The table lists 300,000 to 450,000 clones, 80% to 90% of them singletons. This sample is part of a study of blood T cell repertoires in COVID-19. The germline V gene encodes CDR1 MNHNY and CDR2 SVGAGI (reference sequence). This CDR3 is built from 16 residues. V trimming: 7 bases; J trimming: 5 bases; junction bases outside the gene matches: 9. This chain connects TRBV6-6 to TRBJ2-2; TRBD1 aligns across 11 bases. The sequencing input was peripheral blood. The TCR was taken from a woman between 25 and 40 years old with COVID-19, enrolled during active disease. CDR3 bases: TGTGCCAGCACGGACAGGGGGCGCCTGACGACCGGGGAGCTGTTTTTT. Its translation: CASTDRGRLTTGELFF.